Included here is one TCR beta chain sequence, with context. Germline CDR1 SGHRS, CDR2 YFSETQ. The V gene end was trimmed by 4 bases and the J gene end by 8 bases; junction bases not matched to a gene: 15. This CDR3 has 17 residues. These data are taken from a study of neoadjuvant anti-PD-1 for oral cavity cancer. Assay used: immunoSEQ multiplex PCR; TCRdb lists only in-frame clones, some missing. The repertoire includes some 13,000 clones, about four fifths of them detected once, and about 2.5% sits in the top ten. Stated time point: after neoadjuvant nivolumab, at surgical resection. Material: PBMCs, obtained after nivolumab (anti-PD-1) treatment. The receptor was derived from a person aged 35-79 years with oral cavity squamous cell carcinoma. The J gene is TRBJ2-1, the V gene TRBV5-1, with 10 bases aligning to TRBD2. The CDR3 nucleotides are TGCGCCAGCAGCCCACCTAACTACAGCGGGAGGGTTGATGAGCAGTTCTTC. Translating gives CASSPPNYSGRVDEQFF.